The rows below give T cell receptor beta chains drawn from one sample of a study of somatic mutations in cytotoxic T cells in rheumatoid arthritis. TCRdb's table, derived via immunoSEQ multiplex PCR, lists solely in-frame clones and lacks some. The profile shows 9,400 or so clones, approximately 75% of them singletons. Source material: CD8+ T cells sorted from blood. The receptors stem from a woman between 45 and 65 years old in good health. Each CDR3 is given with its conserved first and last residue. Each record gives: V gene, CDR3 protein.

V: TRBV11-3
CDR3: CASSLDHNQGTEAFF

V: TRBV7-6
CDR3: CASSLGSRTEAFF

V: TRBV4-1
CDR3: CASSPTGEEAYGYTF

V: TRBV19
CDR3: CASSISFWGDDTEAFF

V: TRBV15
CDR3: CATSSRDSARDEQFF

V: TRBV6-4
CDR3: CASNPTGTLNYGYTF

V: TRBV18
CDR3: CASSPPETWTPEAFF

V: TRBV11-2
CDR3: CASSLGDRGQETQYF

V: TRBV4-3
CDR3: CASSQNSAGGFYNEQFF

V: TRBV28
CDR3: CASSPALLQTLGEGYTF

V: TRBV28
CDR3: CASSLRTSGGYEQYF

V: TRBV19
CDR3: CASWATGGNQPQHF

V: TRBV27
CDR3: CASSLPGGGYTF

V: TRBV2
CDR3: CASRQGISANYGYTF

V: TRBV6-5
CDR3: CASSYSSSGNEQFF

V: TRBV28
CDR3: CASSLLAVRTEAFF

V: TRBV7-9
CDR3: CASSSDRDAEQYF

V: TRBV27
CDR3: CASAEVPLVHEQYF

V: TRBV10-3
CDR3: CAISRWNGAATNQPQHF

V: TRBV4-2
CDR3: CASSQEGGEGAEAFF

V: TRBV5-6
CDR3: CASSLGTRSLGQFF

V: TRBV4-1
CDR3: CASSQVGEDYGYTF

V: TRBV7-9
CDR3: CASPSGSSTDTQYF

V: TRBV5-4
CDR3: CASSLFGDRGSYEQYF

V: TRBV27
CDR3: CASSLTPRQGNTEAFF

V: TRBV7-9
CDR3: CASSLDGLAATDTQYF

V: TRBV6-4
CDR3: CASSPTIQNSPLHF

V: TRBV28
CDR3: CASSSRTGSDFYEQYF

V: TRBV6-5
CDR3: CASSSYSLQNTEAFF

V: TRBV7-9
CDR3: CASSHALQETQYF

V: TRBV7-9
CDR3: CASSSPLSGISTDTQYF

V: TRBV2
CDR3: CASSEGRAYEQYF

V: TRBV19
CDR3: CATAEGQGDYEQYF

V: TRBV29-1
CDR3: CSVERRGQNNEQFF

V: TRBV7-9
CDR3: CASSSQEGRVGYEQYF

V: TRBV5-1
CDR3: CASSFRPSDQETQYF

V: TRBV7-9
CDR3: CASSLAFGGVSYEQYF

V: TRBV5-1
CDR3: CASIRDTDNEQFF

V: TRBV18
CDR3: CASSPGTGGYEQYF

V: TRBV7-8
CDR3: CASSIGVGGRKTEAFF

V: TRBV11-3
CDR3: CASSSRERSYNEQFF

V: TRBV27
CDR3: CASSLKRGGSETQYF

V: TRBV28
CDR3: CASSTRGGHAFLNEQYF

V: TRBV7-6
CDR3: CASSFTPDRSNSGNTIYF

V: TRBV30
CDR3: CAWSQGTTNSPLHF

V: TRBV21-1
CDR3: CASSHLPDNRGNTIYF

V: TRBV10-3
CDR3: CAISDPTSGGRTYNEQFF

V: TRBV5-1
CDR3: CASSLGQGRPNTEAFF

V: TRBV18
CDR3: CASSPVEINYGYTF